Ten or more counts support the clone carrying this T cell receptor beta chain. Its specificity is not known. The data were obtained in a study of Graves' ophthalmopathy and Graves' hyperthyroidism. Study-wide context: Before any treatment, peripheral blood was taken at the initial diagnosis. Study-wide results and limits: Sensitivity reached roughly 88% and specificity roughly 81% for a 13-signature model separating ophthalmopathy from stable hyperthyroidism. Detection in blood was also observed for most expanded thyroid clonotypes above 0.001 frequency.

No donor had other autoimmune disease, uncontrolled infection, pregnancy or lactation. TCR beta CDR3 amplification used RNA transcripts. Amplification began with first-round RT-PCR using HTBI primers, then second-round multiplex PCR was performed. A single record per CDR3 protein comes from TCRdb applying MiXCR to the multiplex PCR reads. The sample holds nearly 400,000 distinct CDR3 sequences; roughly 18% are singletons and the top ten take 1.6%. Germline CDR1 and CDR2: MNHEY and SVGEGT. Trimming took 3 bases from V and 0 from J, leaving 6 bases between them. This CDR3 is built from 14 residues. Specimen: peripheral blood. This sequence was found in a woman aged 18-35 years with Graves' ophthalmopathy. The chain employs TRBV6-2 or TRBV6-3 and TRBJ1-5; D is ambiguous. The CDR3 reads CASSYVDSNQPQHF. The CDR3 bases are TGTGCCAGCAGTTATGTAGATAGCAATCAGCCCCAGCATTTT.